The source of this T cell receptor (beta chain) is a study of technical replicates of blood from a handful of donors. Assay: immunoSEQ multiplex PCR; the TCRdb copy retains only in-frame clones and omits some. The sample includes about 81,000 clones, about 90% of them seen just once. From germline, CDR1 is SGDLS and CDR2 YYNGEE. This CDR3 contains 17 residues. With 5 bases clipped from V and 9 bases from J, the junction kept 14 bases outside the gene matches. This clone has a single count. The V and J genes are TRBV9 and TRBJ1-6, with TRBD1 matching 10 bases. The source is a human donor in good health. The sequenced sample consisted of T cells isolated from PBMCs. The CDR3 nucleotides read TGTGCCAGCAGTTTAGGGACAGGGGCGACTAGAGCTTCACCCCTCCACTTT. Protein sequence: CASSLGTGATRASPLHF.